Presented here are 16 T cell receptor beta chains from one specimen sequenced in a study of cytomegalovirus exposure and HLA in healthy donors (dated by TCRdb to about 2017). Libraries came from the immunoSEQ multiplex PCR assay. The multiplex PCR relied on a mix of 60 forward primers for TCR Vbeta segments and 13 reverse primers for TCR Jbeta segments. The table was pulled from immuneACCESS by TCRdb, which kept in-frame rearrangements only. Such tables lose some clones; where checked, under half of the loss comes from unresolved V genes, and the rest has no known cause. Within this sample are fewer than 75,000 clones, with roughly 83% of them counted one time only. 3.5% to 5% of the sample belongs to the ten largest clones. Sequencing was carried out using PBMCs. The receptors here all came from a man aged 25-45 years in good health and CMV-seronegative.

This sequence joins TRBV5-1 and TRBJ1-2; TRBD1 might be the D (6 bases). CDR3 length equals 15 residues. The germline gives CDR1 SGHRS, CDR2 YFSETQ. Trimming took off 2 bases at V and 3 bases at J, with 14 bases between the two ends. Here the CDR3 DNA reads TGCGCCAGCAGCTTCATTACAGGGTCCGACTATGGCTACACCTTC. It specifies CASSFITGSDYGYTF.

V usage is TRBV25-1 and J usage is TRBJ2-5; TRBD1 matches at 10 bases. There are 17 residues in the CDR3. V was pared by 3 bases and J by 5 bases, with 12 bases of the junction left unmatched. Germline values: CDR1 MGHDK, CDR2 SYGVNS. The CDR3 here is CASSDQGTGVLGETQYF. The CDR3 DNA reads TGTGCCAGCAGTGACCAGGGGACAGGGGTCCTCGGGGAGACCCAGTACTTC.

The chain combines TRBV27 with TRBJ2-1, with TRBD2 identical over 7 bases. Per germline, CDR1 MNHEY and CDR2 SMNVEV (reference sequence). This CDR3 is 16 amino acids long. J was trimmed by 3 bases and V by 4 bases; bases with no gene match: 9. In DNA, the CDR3 is TGTGCCAGCAGTTCTTCCCTCGAGCGGGACTACAATGAGCAGTTCTTC. This gives the protein CASSSSLERDYNEQFF.

The CDR3 DNA reads TGTGCCAGCAGCGAGCGGGACAGGGCGCGGGTTGGCTACACCTTC. This codes for CASSERDRARVGYTF. The rearrangement joins TRBV9 to TRBJ1-2; 9 bases agree with TRBD1. V trimming: 3 bases; J trimming: 7 bases; junction bases outside the gene matches: 10. Per germline, CDR1 SGDLS and CDR2 YYNGEE. The CDR3 is made up of 15 amino acids. Supplemented by reference TRBV9 and TRBJ1-2, the full variable domain reads DSGVTQTPKHLITATGQRVTLRCSPRSGDLSVYWYQQSLDQGLQFLIQYYNGEERAKGNILERFSAQQFPDLHSELNLSSLELGDSALYFCASSERDRARVGYTFGSGTRLTVV.

Only one count was recorded for this clone. The rearrangement joins TRBV11-3 to TRBJ2-7, with D perhaps matching TRBD1 (6 bases). The CDR3 totals 17 residues. Germline lookup yields CDR1 SGHNT and CDR2 YENEEA. V shed 0 bases and J shed 5 bases, with 20 bases lying between them. CDR3 sequence reads: CASSLDLGQGYYDEQYF. The CDR3 DNA reads TGTGCCAGCAGCTTAGATCTAGGTCAGGGGTATTACGACGAGCAGTACTTC.

The chain combines TRBV6-1 with TRBJ2-7; D uncertain. CDR1 is MNHNS, CDR2 SASEGT, per germline. The CDR3 extends over 14 amino acids. Trimming removed 0 bases from V and 3 bases from J, with 9 bases in between. This CDR3 reads CASSEAIPYYEQYF. CDR3 bases: TGTGCCAGCAGTGAAGCCATCCCCTACTACGAGCAGTACTTC.

This clone was counted many times. The V gene is TRBV6-5, the J gene TRBJ1-6; D is perhaps TRBD1 (6 bases). V was shortened by 0 bases and J by 11 bases, with 11 bases between the two germline ends. CDR3 size: 14 residues. Germline loops: CDR1 MNHEY, CDR2 SVGAGI. CDR3 amino acids: CASSYSRGGAPLHF. For the CDR3, the DNA is TGTGCCAGCAGTTACTCGCGCGGGGGCGCACCCCTCCACTTT.

The chain links TRBV6-5 to TRBJ1-1; D remains ambiguous. V lost 0 bases and J 6 bases, leaving 11 bases between the germline ends. CDR3 size: 14 residues. Germline CDR1 is MNHEY and CDR2 is SVGAGI. The CDR3 DNA follows: TGTGCCAGCAGTTACTCACAAATCCAAGCTGAAGCTTTCTTT. Amino acids: CASSYSQIQAEAFF.

V gene TRBV10-3 combines with J gene TRBJ1-2; D is perhaps TRBD1 (5 bases). V was cut by 3 bases and J by 5 bases, with 13 bases left in between. In germline, CDR1 is ENHRY, CDR2 SYGVKD. The CDR3 totals 14 residues. The CDR3 bases are TGTGCCATCAGTGAAGGGGCACCTGGGTATGGCTACACCTTC. It codes for CAISEGAPGYGYTF.

This clone has a handful of counts. The V and J genes are TRBV6-1 and TRBJ2-7; TRBD2 might be the D (6 bases). CDR3 length equals 16 residues. Germline V gene data show CDR1 as MNHNS and CDR2 as SASEGT. The germline V and J ends were trimmed by 1 base and 0 bases, with 13 bases remaining between them. The CDR3 protein is CASSEVPWGLSYEQYF. CDR3 coding DNA: TGTGCCAGCAGTGAAGTTCCTTGGGGACTCTCCTACGAGCAGTACTTC.

The genes are TRBV29-1 and TRBJ2-3, with 9 bases lining up with TRBD1. The CDR3 runs to 15 residues. Per germline, CDR1 SQVTM and CDR2 ANQGSEA. V gave up 3 bases and J gave up 2 bases; unmatched junction bases: 6. CDR3 residues: CSVDMGTGYTDTQYF. CDR3 nucleotides: TGCAGCGTTGACATGGGGACAGGGTACACAGATACGCAGTATTTT.

Written as DNA, the CDR3 is TGTGCCAGCCTGAGACAGGGTACCTATAATTCACCCCTCCACTTT. It encodes CASLRQGTYNSPLHF. The V gene is TRBV6-1, the J gene TRBJ1-6, with 7 bases aligning to TRBD1. The J segment lost 2 bases and the V segment lost 8 bases, leaving 6 bases of the junction unmatched. Germline V gene sequence: CDR1 MNHNS, CDR2 SASEGT. The CDR3 runs to 15 residues.

The gene calls are TRBV4-1 and TRBJ2-7, with D possibly matching TRBD1 (5 bases). There are 17 residues in the CDR3. The ends were cut back, 3 bases at V and 5 bases at J, with 23 bases in the middle. The germline CDR1 and CDR2 sequences are MGHRA and YSYEKL. The CDR3 loop is CASSQIVGQGSFHEQYF. The CDR3 DNA sequence: TGCGCCAGCAGCCAGATCGTTGGCCAGGGCTCTTTCCACGAGCAGTACTTC.

This clone has more than one count but fewer than ten. The gene calls are TRBV6-5 and TRBJ1-5; D is possibly TRBD1 (5 bases). With 0 bases removed from V and 11 bases from J, the gap between germline ends came to 11 bases. CDR1 is MNHEY, CDR2 SVGAGI, per germline. The CDR3 has 13 residues. The CDR3 reads CASSYSQASSQHF. CDR3 DNA: TGTGCCAGCAGTTACTCACAGGCGTCGTCCCAGCATTTT.

The CDR3 sequence: CAISARSTGETQYF. The CDR3 DNA reads TGTGCCATCAGTGCCCGTTCAACCGGAGAGACCCAGTACTTC. The chain couples TRBV10-3 to TRBJ2-5; D ambiguous. Trimming cost V 4 bases and J 4 bases, with 13 bases left between them. Germline V gene data show CDR1 as ENHRY and CDR2 as SYGVKD. This CDR3 has 14 amino acids.

This clone was seen more than once but under ten times. The J gene is TRBJ2-5, the V gene TRBV7-2, with 10 positions matching TRBD2. With 2 bases clipped from V and 4 bases from J, the junction kept 10 bases outside the gene matches. Germline lookup yields CDR1 SGHTA and CDR2 FQGNSA. CDR3 size: 17 residues. The CDR3 loop is CASSLRLAGVIIETQYF. DNA of the CDR3: TGTGCCAGCAGCTTAAGGCTAGCGGGGGTCATAATAGAGACCCAGTACTTC.